The subject of this entry is one TCR beta chain. The PCR made use of 60 Vbeta and 13 Jbeta primers. TCRdb keeps only in-frame clones here, not all; method: immunoSEQ multiplex PCR. The sample yields over 100,000 clones, nearly 65% seen once. The data derive from a study of cytomegalovirus exposure and HLA in healthy donors. Study overall: A prior analysis found 117 million unique TCR beta sequences from around 190 million T cells. Early on, a data release was issued that held about 85 million unique TCRs from HLA-typed donors.

This sequence was found in a man between 35 and 55 years old in good health and CMV-seropositive. The specimen was PBMCs.

Written as DNA, the CDR3 is TGTGCCAGCAGCTTAGATTTAGAGGGAGTCCGAATAAAACTCAATGAGCAGTTCTTC. This translates into CASSLDLEGVRIKLNEQFF. V gene TRBV7-2 combines with J gene TRBJ2-1, with D possibly matching TRBD2 (5 bases). CDR3 length: 19 residues. V dropped 1 base and J dropped 6 bases, with 25 bases sitting between them. In germline, CDR1 is SGHTA, CDR2 FQGNSA.